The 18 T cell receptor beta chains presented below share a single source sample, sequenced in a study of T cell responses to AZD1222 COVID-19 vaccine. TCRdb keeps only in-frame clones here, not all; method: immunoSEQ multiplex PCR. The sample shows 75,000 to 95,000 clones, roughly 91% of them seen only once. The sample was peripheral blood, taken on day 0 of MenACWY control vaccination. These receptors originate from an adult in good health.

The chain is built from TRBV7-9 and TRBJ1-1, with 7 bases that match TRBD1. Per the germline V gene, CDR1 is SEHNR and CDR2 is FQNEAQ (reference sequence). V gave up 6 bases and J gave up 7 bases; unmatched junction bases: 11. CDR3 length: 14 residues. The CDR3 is CASSMGQRFSEAFF. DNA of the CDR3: TGTGCCAGCAGTATGGGACAGAGATTTAGTGAAGCTTTCTTT.

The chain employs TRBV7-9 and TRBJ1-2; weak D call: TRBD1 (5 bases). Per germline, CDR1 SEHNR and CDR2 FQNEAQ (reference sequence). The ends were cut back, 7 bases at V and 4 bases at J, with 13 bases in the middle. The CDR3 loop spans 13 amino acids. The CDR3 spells CASTPGTAYGYTF. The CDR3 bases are TGTGCCAGCACCCCAGGGACGGCCTATGGCTACACCTTC.

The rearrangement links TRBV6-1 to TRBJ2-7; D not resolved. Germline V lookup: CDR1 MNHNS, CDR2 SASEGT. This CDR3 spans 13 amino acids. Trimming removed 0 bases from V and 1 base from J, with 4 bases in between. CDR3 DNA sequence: TGTGCCAGCAGTGAAGCGGGGTCCTACGAGCAGTACTTC. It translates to CASSEAGSYEQYF.

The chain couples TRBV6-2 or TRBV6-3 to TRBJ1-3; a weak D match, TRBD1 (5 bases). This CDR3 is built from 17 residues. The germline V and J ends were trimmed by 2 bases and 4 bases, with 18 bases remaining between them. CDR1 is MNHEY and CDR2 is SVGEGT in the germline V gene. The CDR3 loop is CASSYPTGAEAGNTIYF. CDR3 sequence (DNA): TGTGCCAGCAGTTACCCGACCGGGGCAGAAGCCGGAAACACCATATATTTT.

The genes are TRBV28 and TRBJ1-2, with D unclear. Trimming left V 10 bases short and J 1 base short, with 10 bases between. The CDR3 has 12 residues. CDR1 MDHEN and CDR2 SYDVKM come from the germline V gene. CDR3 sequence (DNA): TGTGCCACCCAAAGTAGTAACTATGGCTACACCTTC. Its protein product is CATQSSNYGYTF.

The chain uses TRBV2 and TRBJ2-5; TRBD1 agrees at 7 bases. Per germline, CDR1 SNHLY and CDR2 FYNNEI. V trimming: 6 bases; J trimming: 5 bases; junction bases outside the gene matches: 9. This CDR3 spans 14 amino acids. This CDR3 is CASRVLQGRETQYF. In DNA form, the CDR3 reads TGTGCCAGCAGGGTCTTACAGGGGCGGGAGACCCAGTACTTC.

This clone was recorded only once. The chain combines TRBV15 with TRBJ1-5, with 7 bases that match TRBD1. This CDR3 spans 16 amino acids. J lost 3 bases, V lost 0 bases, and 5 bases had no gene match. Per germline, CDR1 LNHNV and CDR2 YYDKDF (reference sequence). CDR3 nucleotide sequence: TGTGCCACCAGCAGAGAGAAGGACAGGTTCAATCAGCCCCAGCATTTT. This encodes CATSREKDRFNQPQHF.

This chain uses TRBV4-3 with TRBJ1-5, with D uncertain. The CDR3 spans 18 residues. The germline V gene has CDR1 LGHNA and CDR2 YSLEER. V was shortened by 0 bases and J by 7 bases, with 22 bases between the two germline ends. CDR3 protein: CASSQDVSGLRFEQPQHF. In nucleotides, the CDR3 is TGCGCCAGCAGCCAAGATGTTTCCGGGTTGCGGTTCGAGCAGCCCCAGCATTTT.

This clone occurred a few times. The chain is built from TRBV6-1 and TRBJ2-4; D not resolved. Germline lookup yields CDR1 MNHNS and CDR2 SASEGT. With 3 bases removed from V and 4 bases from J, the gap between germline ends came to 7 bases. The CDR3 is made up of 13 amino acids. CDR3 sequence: CASSESLKNIQYF. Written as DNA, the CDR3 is TGTGCCAGCAGTGAGAGCCTGAAAAACATTCAGTACTTC.

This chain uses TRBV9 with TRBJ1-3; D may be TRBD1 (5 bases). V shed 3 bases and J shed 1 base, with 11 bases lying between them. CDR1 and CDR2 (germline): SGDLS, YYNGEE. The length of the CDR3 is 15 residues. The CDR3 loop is CASSAGRGSGNTIYF. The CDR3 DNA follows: TGTGCCAGCAGCGCCGGAAGGGGTTCTGGAAACACCATATATTTT.

This CDR3 is CASSYRGGLADTQYF. As DNA, the CDR3 is TGTGCCAGCAGTTACAGGGGGGGCTTGGCAGATACGCAGTATTTT. V and J are TRBV6-5 and TRBJ2-3; D is perhaps TRBD2 (7 bases). V was shortened by 2 bases and J by 4 bases, with 13 bases between the two germline ends. Germline CDR1 MNHEY, CDR2 SVGAGI. The CDR3 is made up of 15 amino acids.

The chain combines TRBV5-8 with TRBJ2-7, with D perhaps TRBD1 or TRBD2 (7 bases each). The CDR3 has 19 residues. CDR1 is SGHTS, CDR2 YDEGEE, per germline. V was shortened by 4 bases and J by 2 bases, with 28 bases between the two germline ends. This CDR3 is CASSAGGVGSGRMTYEQYF. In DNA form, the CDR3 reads TGTGCCAGCAGCGCAGGGGGGGTCGGCTCAGGACGGATGACCTACGAGCAGTACTTC. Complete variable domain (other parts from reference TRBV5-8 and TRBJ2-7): EAGVTQSPTHLIKTRGQQATLRCSPISGHTSVYWYQQALGLGLQFLLWYDEGEERNRGNFPPRFSGRQFPNYSSELNVNALELEDSALYLCASSAGGVGSGRMTYEQYFGPGTRLTVT.

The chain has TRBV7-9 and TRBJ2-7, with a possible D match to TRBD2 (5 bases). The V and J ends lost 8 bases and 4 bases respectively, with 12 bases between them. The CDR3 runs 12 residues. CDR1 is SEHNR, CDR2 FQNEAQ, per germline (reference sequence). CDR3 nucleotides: TGTGCCAGCGGGTCCCGAGGGTACGAGCAGTACTTC. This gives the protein CASGSRGYEQYF.

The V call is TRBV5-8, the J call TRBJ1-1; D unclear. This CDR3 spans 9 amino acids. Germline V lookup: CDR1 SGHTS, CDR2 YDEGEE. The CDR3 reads CPGRAEAFF. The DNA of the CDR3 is TGTCCAGGTAGGGCTGAAGCTTTCTTT.

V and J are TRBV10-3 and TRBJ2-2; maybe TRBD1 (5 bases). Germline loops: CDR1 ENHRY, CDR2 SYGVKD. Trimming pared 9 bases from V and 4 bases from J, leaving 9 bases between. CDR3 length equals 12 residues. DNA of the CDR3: TGTGCCATGGGGCTTGGCACCGGGGAGCTGTTTTTT. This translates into CAMGLGTGELFF.

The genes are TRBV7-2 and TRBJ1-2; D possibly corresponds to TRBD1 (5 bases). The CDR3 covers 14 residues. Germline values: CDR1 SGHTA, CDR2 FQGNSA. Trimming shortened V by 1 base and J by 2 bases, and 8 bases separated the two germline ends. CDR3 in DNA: TGTGCCAGCAGCTTAGGTGGGGGGAACTATGGCTACACCTTC. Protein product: CASSLGGGNYGYTF.

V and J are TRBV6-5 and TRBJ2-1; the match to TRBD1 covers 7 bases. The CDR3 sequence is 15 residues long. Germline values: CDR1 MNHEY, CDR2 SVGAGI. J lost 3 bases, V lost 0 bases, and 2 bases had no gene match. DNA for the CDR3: TGTGCCAGCAGTTACTCGGCAGGGGGCTACAATGAGCAGTTCTTC. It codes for CASSYSAGGYNEQFF.

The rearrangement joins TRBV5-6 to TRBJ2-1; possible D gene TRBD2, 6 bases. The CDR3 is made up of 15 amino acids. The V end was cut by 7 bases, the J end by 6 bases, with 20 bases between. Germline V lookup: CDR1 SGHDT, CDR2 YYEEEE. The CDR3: CASGMGRGKGNEQFF. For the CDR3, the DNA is TGTGCCAGCGGGATGGGGCGGGGAAAGGGCAATGAGCAGTTCTTC.